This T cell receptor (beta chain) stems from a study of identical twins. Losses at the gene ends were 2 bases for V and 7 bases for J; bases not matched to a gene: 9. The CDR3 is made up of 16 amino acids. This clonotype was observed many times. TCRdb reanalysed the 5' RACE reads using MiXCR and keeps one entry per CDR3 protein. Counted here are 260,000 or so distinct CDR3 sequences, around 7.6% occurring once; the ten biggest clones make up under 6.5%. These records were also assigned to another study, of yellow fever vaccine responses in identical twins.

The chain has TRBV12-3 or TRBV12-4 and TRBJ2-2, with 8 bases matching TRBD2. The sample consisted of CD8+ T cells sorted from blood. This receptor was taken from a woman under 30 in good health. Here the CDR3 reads CASSLKETSAVGELFF. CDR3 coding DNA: TGTGCCAGCAGTTTAAAGGAGACTAGCGCAGTCGGGGAGCTGTTTTTT.